This passage covers 3 T cell receptor beta chains from one sample sequenced in a study of Graves' ophthalmopathy and Graves' hyperthyroidism (dated by TCRdb to 2016 to 2018). TCRdb names Illumina HiSeq 2000 as the instrument used. TCR beta CDR3 regions were amplified from RNA transcripts for repertoire sequencing. HTBI primers and the Qiagen OneStep RT-PCR kit were used in a first-round RT-PCR, which was followed by a second-round multiplex PCR, size selection and purification. TCRdb passed the public sequencing reads through fastp at Q25 and MiXCR, retaining productive beta sequences. CDR3 protein sequences are deduplicated, and each keeps its most common genes and DNA. The sample profile shows over a million distinct CDR3 sequences; about two fifths of them were found once. Around 10% of the sample goes to the ten largest clones. The source material was peripheral blood or thyroid tissue (not recorded which). The origin of the receptors is an adult man with Graves' hyperthyroidism.

V and J are TRBV7-8 and TRBJ2-7, with a possible D match to TRBD1 (7 bases). Germline V CDR1 and CDR2: SGHVS, FQNEAQ. Trimming pared 5 bases from V and 2 bases from J, leaving 13 bases between. The CDR3 totals 14 residues. Written as DNA, the CDR3 is TGTGCCAGCAGCCAGGGGGGAACGGCCTACGAGCAGTACTTC. It specifies CASSQGGTAYEQYF.

This clonotype was seen a handful of times. The chain links TRBV4-1 to TRBJ2-5; tentatively, D is TRBD1 (5 bases). The CDR3 is 15 residues long. Per germline, CDR1 MGHRA and CDR2 YSYEKL. Trimming removed 2 bases from V and 0 bases from J, with 10 bases in between. The CDR3 region has the DNA TGCGCCAGCAGCCAAACTTCGGACAACCAAGAGACCCAGTACTTC. Its protein is CASSQTSDNQETQYF.

This chain connects TRBV29-1 to TRBJ2-6, with a possible D match to TRBD2 (5 bases). The CDR3 sequence is 12 residues long. CDR1 is SQVTM and CDR2 is ANQGSEA in the germline V gene. V was cut by 7 bases and J by 3 bases, with 7 bases left in between. The CDR3 nucleotides read TGCAGCGGAGGGCGTGGGGCCAACGTCCTGACTTTC. Its translation: CSGGRGANVLTF.